The 28 T cell receptor beta chains presented below share a single source sample, sequenced in a study of vaccination effects on CD4 cells after COVID-19 (dated 2022 in TCRdb). Preparation of the library involved the immunoSEQ multiplex PCR assay. In its TCRdb copy, this immuneACCESS table keeps in-frame sequences only and misses some clones. Where compared with another copy, unresolved V genes explain less than half of these, and the others have no known cause. The sample table contains tens of thousands of clones; only one count was recorded for around 82% of them. 2% of the sample comes from the top ten. To identify antigen-specific CD4+ T cell clonotypes by their expansion, the ViraFEST assay first stimulated PBMC with viral peptide pools and then applied TCR sequencing. After less than eleven days of culture, CD4+ T cells were isolated with the EasySep CD4+ T cell isolation kit. Each participant got two doses of an mRNA SARS-CoV-2 vaccine, either BNT162b2 or mRNA-1273.

The antigens of these receptors remain unknown. The material sequenced was CD4+ T cells from PBMCs cultured with HCoV-OC43 spike peptides, taken after COVID-19 vaccination. In the paper's terms, the cell subset or site label means: HCoV-OC43 spike overlapping peptide pool stimulation. These receptors originate from a human donor who received a COVID-19 vaccine.

The chain recombines TRBV6-5 with TRBJ1-1; D is unclear. The ends were cut back, 7 bases at V and 2 bases at J, with 5 bases in the middle. Looked up from germline, CDR1 is MNHEY and CDR2 is SVGAGI. CDR3 length: 11 residues. The CDR3, as DNA: TGTGCCAGCAACCAAAACACTGAAGCTTTCTTT. Translation gives CASNQNTEAFF.

The chain recombines TRBV5-1 with TRBJ2-5, with D uncertain. CDR3 length: 11 residues. Germline CDR1 is SGHRS and CDR2 is YFSETQ. Trimming removed 0 bases from V and 7 bases from J, with 4 bases in between. The CDR3: CASSLELTQYF. The CDR3 DNA is TGCGCCAGCAGCTTGGAACTGACCCAGTACTTC.

This chain joins TRBV2 and TRBJ2-3; 11 bases are shared with TRBD1. Germline loops: CDR1 SNHLY, CDR2 FYNNEI. CDR3 length equals 16 residues. Trimming took 3 bases from V and 4 from J; bases not matched to a gene: 6. The CDR3 DNA sequence: TGTGCCAGCAGTGAGAGGACAGGGGGCATGGCAGATACGCAGTATTTT. Translation gives CASSERTGGMADTQYF.

This chain links TRBV7-2 with TRBJ2-5; 10 bases align to TRBD1. After removal of 5 bases from V and 7 bases from J, the junction contained 7 bases not matched to a gene. The CDR3 contains 14 residues. Per the germline V gene, CDR1 is SGHTA and CDR2 is FQGNSA. CDR3 DNA: TGTGCCAGCAGCCGGGGACAGGGGCCCGGGACCCAGTACTTC. Residues: CASSRGQGPGTQYF. Using reference TRBV7-2 and TRBJ2-5 for the parts outside the CDR3, the full variable domain is GAGVSQSPSNKVTEKGKDVELRCDPISGHTALYWYRQSLGQGLEFLIYFQGNSAPDKSGLPSDRFSAERTGGSVSTLTIQRTQQEDSAVYLCASSRGQGPGTQYFGPGTRLLVL.

The chain combines TRBV4-1 with TRBJ2-3; D remains unclear. CDR1 is MGHRA, CDR2 YSYEKL, per germline. This CDR3 contains 15 residues. The V end lost 4 bases, the J end lost 4 bases, and 15 bases lay between the germline ends. CDR3 in DNA: TGCGCCAGCAGCCGAGACTCCCTTGGCCCAGATACGCAGTATTTT. Its translation is CASSRDSLGPDTQYF.

The V and J genes are TRBV5-4 and TRBJ1-6, with 7 bases identical to TRBD1. The V and J ends lost 4 bases and 6 bases, in that order; junction bases with no gene match: 10. Germline-derived CDR1 and CDR2 are SGHNT and YYREEE (reference sequence). The CDR3 is made up of 16 amino acids. CDR3 loop: CASSLQTGRGNSPLHF. The CDR3 region has the DNA TGTGCCAGCAGCCTACAGACAGGGAGAGGTAATTCACCCCTCCACTTT.

The chain combines TRBV7-3 with TRBJ2-5; TRBD2 matches 8 bases. Trimming cost V 5 bases and J 9 bases; bases outside gene matches: 8. The CDR3 runs 13 residues. From germline, CDR1 is SGHTA and CDR2 FQGTGA. Written as DNA, the CDR3 is TGTGCCAGCAGCCCAGGTGTCGGGGGGGCCCAGTACTTC. Protein: CASSPGVGGAQYF.

The chain joins TRBV7-3 to TRBJ2-6; unclear D gene. The CDR3 has 15 amino acids. Germline V lookup: CDR1 SGHTA, CDR2 FQGTGA. Trimming removed 5 bases at V and 3 bases at J, with 11 bases between. CDR3 nucleotide sequence: TGTGCCAGCAGCCCACGACACGGTGGGGCCAACGTCCTGACTTTC. This codes for CASSPRHGGANVLTF.

This chain joins TRBV6-5 and TRBJ1-1, with D perhaps matching TRBD1 (5 bases). The V gene lost 3 bases and the J gene lost 7 bases, with 12 bases spanning the gap. Germline V gene lookup returns CDR1 MNHEY and CDR2 SVGAGI. The CDR3 runs 13 residues. The DNA for the CDR3 is TGTGCCAGCAGTTATCCTGGACAACTTGAAGCTTTCTTT. This gives the protein CASSYPGQLEAFF.

The sample holds one count of this clone. The chain combines TRBV7-9 with TRBJ2-2; the D gene is possibly TRBD1 (5 bases). Per the germline V gene, CDR1 is SEHNR and CDR2 is FQNEAQ (reference sequence). CDR3 length: 15 residues. V was cut by 11 bases and J by 2 bases, with 18 bases left in between. As DNA, the CDR3 is TGTGCCGGTGGAAGGACACCACCCAACACCGGGGAGCTGTTTTTT. Protein product: CAGGRTPPNTGELFF.

This sequence joins TRBV7-9 and TRBJ1-1; no clear D gene. The germline V and J ends were trimmed by 2 bases and 7 bases, with 11 bases remaining between them. This CDR3 has 13 amino acids. Germline V gene lookup returns CDR1 SEHNR and CDR2 FQNEAQ (reference sequence). The CDR3 here is CASSLYLRGEAFF. CDR3 nucleotides: TGTGCCAGCAGCTTATATCTCCGGGGTGAAGCTTTCTTT.

The CDR3 bases are TGTGCCAGCAGCCATACTCACTCCTACGAGCAGTACGTC. Amino acids: CASSHTHSYEQYV. This sequence joins TRBV14 and TRBJ2-7; D gene ambiguous. The CDR3 has 13 residues. Trimming shortened V by 3 bases and J by 0 bases, and 6 bases separated the two germline ends. Germline V gene sequence: CDR1 SGHDN, CDR2 FVKESK.

The V and J genes are TRBV19 and TRBJ1-5; D not resolved. V shed 1 base and J shed 7 bases, with 14 bases lying between them. This CDR3 is 15 amino acids long. The germline gives CDR1 LNHDA, CDR2 SQIVND (reference sequence). In nucleotides, the CDR3 is TGTGCCAGTAGTATAGGATCCAAGGGCTACCAGCCCCAGCATTTT. The encoded protein is CASSIGSKGYQPQHF. The entire variable domain, with the rest obtained from reference TRBV19 and TRBJ1-5, is as follows: DGGITQSPKYLFRKEGQNVTLSCEQNLNHDAMYWYRQDPGQGLRLIYYSQIVNDFQKGDIAEGYSVSREKKESFPLTVTSAQKNPTAFYLCASSIGSKGYQPQHFGDGTRLSIL.

This clone has a handful of counts. This rearrangement joins TRBV5-1 to TRBJ1-2; D is unresolved. In germline, CDR1 is SGHRS, CDR2 YFSETQ. The CDR3 extends over 13 amino acids. V lost 6 bases and J 5 bases, leaving 14 bases between the germline ends. Here the CDR3 DNA reads TGCGCCAGCACCCGGGCAGGACTTTATGGCTACACCTTC. It yields the protein CASTRAGLYGYTF. The variable domain in full, with the rest retrieved from reference TRBV5-1 and TRBJ1-2, is KAGVTQTPRYLIKTRGQQVTLSCSPISGHRSVSWYQQTPGQGLQFLFEYFSETQRNKGNFPGRFSGRQFSNSRSEMNVSTLELGDSALYLCASTRAGLYGYTFGSGTRLTVV.

The chain joins TRBV7-9 to TRBJ1-2, with TRBD1 matching over 7 bases. This CDR3 region has 13 residues. In germline, CDR1 is SEHNR, CDR2 FQNEAQ (reference sequence). V shed 3 bases, J shed 6 bases, and the junction held 4 bases outside the gene matches. The CDR3 DNA follows: TGTGCCAGCAGCTTGCTAACAGGGGATGGCTACACCTTC. Translating gives CASSLLTGDGYTF.

The chain has TRBV30 and TRBJ1-4, with 8 bases lining up with TRBD1. This CDR3 is built from 13 residues. CDR1 and CDR2 (germline): GTSNPN, SVGIG (reference sequence). The ends lost 2 bases at V and 5 bases at J; junction bases unmatched: 1. In DNA form, the CDR3 reads TGTGCCTGGAGTCAGGGGGCAAATGAAAAACTGTTTTTT. Translating gives CAWSQGANEKLFF.

Written as DNA, the CDR3 is TGTGCCAGCCCCAACGATTGGACTAGCAGGAGCACAGATACGCAGTATTTT. As protein: CASPNDWTSRSTDTQYF. The V and J genes are TRBV5-8 and TRBJ2-3; 8 bases fit TRBD2. CDR3 length: 17 residues. The V and J ends lost 7 bases and 0 bases, in that order; junction bases with no gene match: 13. Per germline, CDR1 SGHTS and CDR2 YDEGEE.

This chain joins TRBV6-6 and TRBJ2-3; D not resolved. Deletions cut 2 bases from V and 3 bases from J, with 6 bases between. The CDR3 runs 13 residues. Germline V gene data show CDR1 as MNHNY and CDR2 as SVGAGI (reference sequence). In DNA, the CDR3 is TGTGCCAGCAGTTACCCCTGGACAGATACGCAGTATTTT. This encodes CASSYPWTDTQYF.

The rearrangement links TRBV11-2 to TRBJ1-6; D gene unclear. The CDR3 is 14 residues long. Germline-derived CDR1 and CDR2 are SGHAT and FQNNGV. Between the trimmed V and J ends, which lost 3 bases and 8 bases, there was a span of 11 bases. The CDR3 protein is CASSLWRDDSPLHF. In DNA, the CDR3 is TGTGCCAGCAGCTTGTGGAGGGATGATTCACCCCTCCACTTT.

The V and J genes are TRBV10-2 and TRBJ1-1; 12 nucleotides line up with TRBD1. The CDR3 totals 13 residues. Germline CDR1 WSHSY, CDR2 SAAADI. The J segment lost 10 bases and the V segment lost 7 bases, leaving 7 bases of the junction unmatched. DNA for the CDR3: TGCGCCAGCATGGGACAGGGGGCAGGTGGAGCTTTCTTT. Translating gives CASMGQGAGGAFF.

The rearrangement uses TRBV6-5 and TRBJ2-1; D remains unclear. The CDR3 consists of 13 residues. V was pared by 7 bases and J by 5 bases, with 12 bases between. The germline V gene has CDR1 MNHEY and CDR2 SVGAGI. This chain's CDR3 is CASTAGLNNEQFF. The CDR3 DNA is TGTGCCAGCACCGCAGGCTTAAACAATGAGCAGTTCTTC.

The chain is built from TRBV2 and TRBJ2-5; D gene uncertain. Germline CDR1 reads SNHLY; CDR2 reads FYNNEI. This CDR3 region has 12 residues. Trimming pared 6 bases from V and 0 bases from J, leaving 5 bases between. The CDR3 bases are TGTGCCAGCAGGCAATACCAAGAGACCCAGTACTTC. Its translation: CASRQYQETQYF.

This chain links TRBV28 with TRBJ2-1; 10 bases line up with TRBD2. The CDR3 extends over 16 amino acids. Losses at the gene ends were 6 bases for V and 4 bases for J; bases not matched to a gene: 9. Germline CDR1 is MDHEN and CDR2 is SYDVKM. The CDR3 sequence is CASSRRGSGGYNEQFF. CDR3 DNA: TGTGCCAGCAGCCGGAGAGGTAGCGGGGGGTACAATGAGCAGTTCTTC.

V and J are TRBV30 and TRBJ1-1, with D unresolved. Germline V CDR1 and CDR2: GTSNPN, SVGIG (reference sequence). The CDR3 is 11 residues long. Trimming stripped 0 bases from V and 8 bases from J, with 7 bases between. CDR3 sequence reads: CAWSVVGEAFF. DNA for the CDR3: TGTGCCTGGAGTGTAGTCGGGGAAGCTTTCTTT.

The CDR3: CASSIHPEQGEGTTEAFF. DNA of the CDR3: TGTGCCAGCAGCATCCACCCGGAACAGGGCGAGGGGACCACTGAAGCTTTCTTT. The rearrangement uses TRBV21-1 and TRBJ1-1; the listed D gene, TRBD1, was not tested against the DNA. TRBV21-1 is termed a pseudogene. The CDR3 spans 18 residues.

The CDR3: CASSLARPGNGYTF. CDR3 DNA sequence: TGTGCCAGCAGCTTAGCAAGGCCGGGGAATGGCTACACCTTC. The chain uses TRBV7-9 and TRBJ1-2; D remains ambiguous. Trimming shortened V by 0 bases and J by 6 bases, and 11 bases separated the two germline ends. Per germline, CDR1 SEHNR and CDR2 FQNEAQ (reference sequence). The CDR3 extends over 14 amino acids.

The chain employs TRBV5-1 and TRBJ1-5, with a possible D match to TRBD1 (5 bases). The CDR3 has 15 amino acids. V was pared by 4 bases and J by 4 bases, with 15 bases between. CDR1 is SGHRS, CDR2 YFSETQ, per germline. The CDR3 coding sequence is TGCGCCAGCAGCCTCGGGACGGCTACGAATCAGCCCCAGCATTTT. Amino acids: CASSLGTATNQPQHF.

The chain links TRBV7-2 to TRBJ2-1, with a possible D match to TRBD1 (5 bases). Between the trimmed V and J ends, which lost 5 bases and 0 bases, there was a span of 11 bases. Germline V gene sequence: CDR1 SGHTA, CDR2 FQGNSA. The CDR3 consists of 15 residues. The CDR3 reads CASSLGRGSYNEQFF. In DNA form, the CDR3 reads TGTGCCAGCAGCCTGGGTAGGGGCTCCTACAATGAGCAGTTCTTC.